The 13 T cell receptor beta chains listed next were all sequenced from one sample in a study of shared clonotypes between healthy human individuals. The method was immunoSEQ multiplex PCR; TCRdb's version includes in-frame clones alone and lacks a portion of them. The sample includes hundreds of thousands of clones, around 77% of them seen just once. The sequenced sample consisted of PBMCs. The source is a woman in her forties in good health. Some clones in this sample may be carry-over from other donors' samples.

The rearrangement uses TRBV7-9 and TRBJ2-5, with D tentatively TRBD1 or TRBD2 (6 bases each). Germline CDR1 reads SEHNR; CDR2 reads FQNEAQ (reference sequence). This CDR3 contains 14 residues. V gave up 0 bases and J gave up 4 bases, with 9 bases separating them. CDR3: CASSLAEGGETQYF. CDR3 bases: TGTGCCAGCAGCTTAGCGGAGGGGGGAGAGACCCAGTACTTC.

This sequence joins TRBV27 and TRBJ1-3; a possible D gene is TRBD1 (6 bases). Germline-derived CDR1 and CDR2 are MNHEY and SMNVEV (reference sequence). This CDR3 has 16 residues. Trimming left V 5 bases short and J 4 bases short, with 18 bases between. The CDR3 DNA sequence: TGTGCCAGCAGTGCCAGACAGGATCTCGCAGGAAACACCATATATTTT. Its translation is CASSARQDLAGNTIYF.

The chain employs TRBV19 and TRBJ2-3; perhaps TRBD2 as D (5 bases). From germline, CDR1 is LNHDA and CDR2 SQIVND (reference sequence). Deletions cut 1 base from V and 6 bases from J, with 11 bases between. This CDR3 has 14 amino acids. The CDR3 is CASSIGAGWDTQYF. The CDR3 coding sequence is TGTGCCAGTAGTATAGGGGCGGGTTGGGATACGCAGTATTTT.

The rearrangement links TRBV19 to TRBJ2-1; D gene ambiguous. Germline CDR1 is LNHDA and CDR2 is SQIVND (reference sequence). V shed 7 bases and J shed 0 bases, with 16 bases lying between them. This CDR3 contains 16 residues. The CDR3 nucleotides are TGTGCCAGTATGGGTTTGGACGCCAGCTCCTACAATGAGCAGTTCTTC. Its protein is CASMGLDASSYNEQFF.

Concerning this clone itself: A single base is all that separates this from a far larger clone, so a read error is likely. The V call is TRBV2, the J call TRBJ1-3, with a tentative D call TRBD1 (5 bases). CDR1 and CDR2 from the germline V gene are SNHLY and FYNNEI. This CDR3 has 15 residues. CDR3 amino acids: CASQYRTYSGDTIYF. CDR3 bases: TGTGCCAGCCAGTACAGGACCTACTCTGGAGACACCATATATTTT.

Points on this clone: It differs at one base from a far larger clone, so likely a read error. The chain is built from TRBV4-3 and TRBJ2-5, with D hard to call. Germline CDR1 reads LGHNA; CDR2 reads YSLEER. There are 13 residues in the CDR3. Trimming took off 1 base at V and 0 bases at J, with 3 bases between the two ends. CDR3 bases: TGCGCCAGCAGCCAAGGGAACCAAGAGACCCAGTACTTC. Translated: CASSQGNQETQYF.

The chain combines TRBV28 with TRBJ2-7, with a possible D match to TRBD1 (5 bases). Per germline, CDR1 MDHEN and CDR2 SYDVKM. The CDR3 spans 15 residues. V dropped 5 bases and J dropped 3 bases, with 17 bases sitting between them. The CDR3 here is CASSPQLGVGYEQYF. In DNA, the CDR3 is TGTGCCAGCAGTCCTCAGTTAGGGGTAGGCTACGAGCAGTACTTC.

This CDR3 is CASSRTGIKWELFF. In DNA, the CDR3 is TGTGCCAGCAGTCGTACAGGGATTAAGTGGGAGCTGTTTTTT. The gene calls are TRBV28 and TRBJ2-2, with D tentatively TRBD1 (6 bases). V dropped 5 bases and J dropped 9 bases, with 16 bases sitting between them. This CDR3 has 14 amino acids. The V gene's germline CDR1 is MDHEN and CDR2 SYDVKM.

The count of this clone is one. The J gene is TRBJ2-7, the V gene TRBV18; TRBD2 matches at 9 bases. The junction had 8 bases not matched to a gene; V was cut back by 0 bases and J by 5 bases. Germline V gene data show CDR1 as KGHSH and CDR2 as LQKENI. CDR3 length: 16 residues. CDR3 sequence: CASSPPGSGRFDEQYF. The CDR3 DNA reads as TGTGCCAGCTCACCACCAGGGAGCGGGAGGTTCGACGAGCAGTACTTC.

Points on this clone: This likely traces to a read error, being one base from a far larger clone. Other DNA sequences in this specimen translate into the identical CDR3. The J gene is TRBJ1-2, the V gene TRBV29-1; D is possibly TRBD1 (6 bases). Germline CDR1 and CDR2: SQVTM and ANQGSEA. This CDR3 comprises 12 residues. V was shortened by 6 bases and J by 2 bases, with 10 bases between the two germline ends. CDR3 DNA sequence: TGCAGCGTCGGGACATCAAACTATGGCTACACCTTC. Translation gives CSVGTSNYGYTF.

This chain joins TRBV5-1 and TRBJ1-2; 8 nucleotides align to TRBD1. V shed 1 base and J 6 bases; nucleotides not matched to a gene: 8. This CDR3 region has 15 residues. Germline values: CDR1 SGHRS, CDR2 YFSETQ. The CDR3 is CASSLTDRASDGYTF. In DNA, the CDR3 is TGCGCCAGCAGCTTGACGGACAGGGCCAGTGATGGCTACACCTTC. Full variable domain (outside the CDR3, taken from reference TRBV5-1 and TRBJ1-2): KAGVTQTPRYLIKTRGQQVTLSCSPISGHRSVSWYQQTPGQGLQFLFEYFSETQRNKGNFPGRFSGRQFSNSRSEMNVSTLELGDSALYLCASSLTDRASDGYTFGSGTRLTVV.

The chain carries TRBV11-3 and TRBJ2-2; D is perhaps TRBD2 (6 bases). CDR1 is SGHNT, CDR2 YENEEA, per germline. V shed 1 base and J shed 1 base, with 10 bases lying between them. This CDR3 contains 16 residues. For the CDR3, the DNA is TGTGCCAGCAGCTTAGGCGGAGGGCGGAACACCGGGGAGCTGTTTTTT. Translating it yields CASSLGGGRNTGELFF. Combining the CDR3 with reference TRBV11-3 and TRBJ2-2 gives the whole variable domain EAGVVQSPRYKIIEKKQPVAFWCNPISGHNTLYWYLQNLGQGPELLIRYENEEAVDDSQLPKDRFSAERLKGVDSTLKIQPAELGDSAVYLCASSLGGGRNTGELFFGEGSRLTVL.

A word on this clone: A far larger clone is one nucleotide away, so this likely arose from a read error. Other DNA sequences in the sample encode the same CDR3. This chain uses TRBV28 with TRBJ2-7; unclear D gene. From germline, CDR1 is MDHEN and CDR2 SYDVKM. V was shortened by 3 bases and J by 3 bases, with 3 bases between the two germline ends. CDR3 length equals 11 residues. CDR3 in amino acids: CASSLGYEQYF. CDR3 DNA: TGTGCCAGCAGTTTGGGCTACGAGCAGTACTTC.